The 20 T cell receptor beta chains in this list originate from one sample, sequenced in a study of blood T cells in healthy people across ages. Primers used in a second PCR of about 7 to 11 cycles were a sample-barcoded 5' primer and a J-beta primer mix. TCRdb independently ran MiXCR on the 5' RACE reads; one entry per CDR3 protein. The data contain approximately 1,000,000 distinct CDR3 sequences, around 45% of them seen just once; the ten biggest clones take up over 15%. The specimen sequenced was blood. These receptors all come from a woman aged 55 to 70 in good health.

This clonotype has just a few counts. The genes are TRBV24-1 and TRBJ2-1; 7 bases map to TRBD1. The CDR3 length is 14 residues. V was clipped by 1 base and J by 9 bases; unmatched bases: 5. CDR1 and CDR2 from the germline V gene are KGHDR and SFDVKD. The CDR3 DNA follows: TGTGCCACCAGTGATTTTGGCAGGGGGATTGAGCAGTTCTTC. Translation: CATSDFGRGIEQFF.

This clonotype came up a few times. This chain uses TRBV9 with TRBJ2-5; 7 bases fit TRBD2. The CDR3 has 17 amino acids. V lost 2 bases to trimming and J lost 2 bases; unmatched junction nucleotides: 12. The germline gives CDR1 SGDLS, CDR2 YYNGEE. CDR3 DNA: TGTGCCAGCAGCGTTGGCGGGAGTCCGTTCCTGCAAGAGACCCAGTACTTC. Translating gives CASSVGGSPFLQETQYF.

This clonotype was recorded a few times. V is TRBV29-1 and J is TRBJ2-1, with TRBD2 identical over 7 bases. With 1 base clipped from V and 4 bases from J, the junction kept 13 bases outside the gene matches. Germline CDR1 is SQVTM and CDR2 is ANQGSEA. This CDR3 contains 17 residues. Here the CDR3 DNA reads TGCAGCGTTGAAGGCGGGGGACTAAGCGTTTCTTACAATGAGCAGTTCTTC. Amino acids: CSVEGGGLSVSYNEQFF.

This chain links TRBV20-1 with TRBJ2-1; D might be TRBD2 (5 bases). The ends were cut back, 4 bases at V and 7 bases at J, with 26 bases in the middle. CDR3 size: 17 residues. Germline CDR1 reads DFQATT; CDR2 reads SNEGSKA (reference sequence). The CDR3 sequence is CSATGRGGSRISNEQFF. CDR3 in DNA: TGCAGTGCTACCGGGCGTGGTGGGAGCCGGATTAGTAATGAGCAGTTCTTC.

The rearrangement joins TRBV6-4 to TRBJ2-3; 10 positions match TRBD2. V shed 4 bases and J 6 bases; nucleotides not matched to a gene: 7. Germline V lookup: CDR1 MRHNA, CDR2 SNTAGT. The CDR3 consists of 15 residues. The CDR3 sequence: CASSARAGGKDTQYF. CDR3 coding DNA: TGTGCCAGCAGTGCCCGAGCGGGAGGGAAGGATACGCAGTATTTT.

This clonotype was seen a handful of times. The chain joins TRBV9 to TRBJ1-2; D gene uncertain. The CDR3 loop spans 15 amino acids. V was clipped by 0 bases and J by 8 bases, with 17 bases between them. CDR1 is SGDLS, CDR2 YYNGEE, per germline. The CDR3 region is CASSVEAPGRLGYTF. The DNA for the CDR3 is TGTGCCAGCAGCGTAGAGGCCCCGGGGAGATTAGGCTACACCTTC.

The V and J genes are TRBV10-3 and TRBJ1-3; the D is unclear. The CDR3 contains 12 residues. Trimming removed 10 bases from V and 1 base from J, with 8 bases in between. Per germline, CDR1 ENHRY and CDR2 SYGVKD. CDR3 in amino acids: CATAGSGNTIYF. CDR3 DNA: TGTGCCACCGCGGGGTCTGGAAACACCATATATTTT.

V gene TRBV9 combines with J gene TRBJ2-7; a weak D match, TRBD1 (6 bases). The V gene lost 0 bases and the J gene lost 2 bases, with 15 bases spanning the gap. The CDR3 is made up of 16 amino acids. Germline assignment: CDR1 SGDLS and CDR2 YYNGEE. CDR3 DNA: TGTGCCAGCAGCGTAGCAGGGGCAACCAGGGCCTACGAGCAGTACTTC. Its translation: CASSVAGATRAYEQYF.

The table lists this clonotype with a few counts. V usage is TRBV7-3 and J usage is TRBJ2-6; either TRBD1 or TRBD2 may fit D (7 bases each). Deletions cut 2 bases from V and 12 bases from J, with 23 bases between. The germline V gene has CDR1 SGHTA and CDR2 FQGTGA. This CDR3 is built from 17 residues. The CDR3 loop is CASSLGHGGDSQVVLTF. In DNA, the CDR3 is TGTGCCAGCAGCTTAGGGCATGGGGGGGACAGCCAAGTCGTCCTGACTTTC.

This chain connects TRBV6-5 to TRBJ2-5; D perhaps matches TRBD2 (5 bases). The J call may be wrong; the DNA end is better matched by TRBJ2-7. In germline, CDR1 is MNHEY, CDR2 SVGAGI. The CDR3 totals 16 residues. CDR3 sequence (DNA): TGTGCCAGCAGTTACTTGAACTGGGAGCCCTCCTACGAGCAGTACTTC. This encodes CASSYLNWEPSYEQYF.

This clonotype has ten or more counts. V gene TRBV7-8 combines with J gene TRBJ2-1; 11 positions agree with TRBD1. The J segment lost 9 bases and the V segment lost 5 bases, leaving 6 bases of the junction unmatched. CDR1 is SGHVS, CDR2 FQNEAQ, per germline. The CDR3 loop spans 14 amino acids. The CDR3 DNA sequence: TGTGCCAGCAGCCCCGGACAGGGGGCGAGTGAGCAGTTCTTC. Translated, it gives CASSPGQGASEQFF.

This chain joins TRBV9 and TRBJ2-7; the match to TRBD2 covers 7 bases. The V and J ends lost 0 bases and 0 bases, in that order; junction bases with no gene match: 3. Germline V gene lookup returns CDR1 SGDLS and CDR2 YYNGEE. The CDR3 totals 15 residues. Here the CDR3 DNA reads TGTGCCAGCAGCGTAGACAGCGGGGCCTCCTACGAGCAGTACTTC. This translates into CASSVDSGASYEQYF.

The chain joins TRBV9 to TRBJ2-7; perhaps TRBD1 as D (6 bases). The V and J ends lost 2 bases and 3 bases respectively, with 21 bases between them. This CDR3 has 17 residues. From germline, CDR1 is SGDLS and CDR2 YYNGEE. CDR3 nucleotide sequence: TGTGCCAGCAGCGTCCGACCCGGACAGATAGACTACTACGAGCAGTACTTC. Protein: CASSVRPGQIDYYEQYF. The complete variable domain, with remaining parts taken from reference TRBV9 and TRBJ2-7, reads DSGVTQTPKHLITATGQRVTLRCSPRSGDLSVYWYQQSLDQGLQFLIQYYNGEERAKGNILERFSAQQFPDLHSELNLSSLELGDSALYFCASSVRPGQIDYYEQYFGPGTRLTVT.

V and J are TRBV20-1 and TRBJ2-7, with 11 bases lining up with TRBD2. Germline V CDR1 and CDR2: DFQATT, SNEGSKA (reference sequence). The CDR3 has 14 residues. With 1 base clipped from V and 6 bases from J, the junction kept 5 bases outside the gene matches. The CDR3 DNA is TGCAGTGCTAGAGGGGTAGCGGGAGGGGCCGAGCAGTACTTC. Residues: CSARGVAGGAEQYF.

This clonotype was seen a handful of times. A much larger clone is a single base away; this may be a read error. The rearrangement joins TRBV12-3 or TRBV12-4 to TRBJ2-4; D is unclear. The J call is in doubt because the DNA end fits TRBJ2-7 better. CDR3 size: 11 residues. The CDR3 DNA is TGTGCCGGCAGTAAAGGCTACGAGCAGTACTTC. Translation gives CAGSKGYEQYF.

V and J are TRBV10-1 and TRBJ2-3; TRBD2 matches at 7 bases. The CDR3 contains 14 residues. Germline V CDR1 and CDR2: WNHNN, SYGVQD (reference sequence). Losses at the gene ends were 8 bases for V and 6 bases for J; bases not matched to a gene: 11. The CDR3 region is CASSGLGLGDTQYF. The DNA of the CDR3 is TGCGCCAGCTCCGGACTAGGACTGGGGGATACGCAGTATTTT.

This clonotype came up a few times. The chain recombines TRBV7-9 with TRBJ2-1; D unclear. Germline CDR1 reads SEHNR; CDR2 reads FQNEAQ (reference sequence). This CDR3 is built from 13 residues. V lost 8 bases to trimming and J lost 0 bases, with 8 bases between them. The CDR3 DNA reads TGTGCCAGCTTCCAGAGCTCCTACAATGAGCAGTTCTTC. The encoded protein is CASFQSSYNEQFF.

The chain couples TRBV5-1 to TRBJ1-5; 7 bases line up with TRBD1. CDR1 and CDR2 from the germline V gene are SGHRS and YFSETQ. Trimming cost V 0 bases and J 7 bases; bases outside gene matches: 10. This CDR3 has 16 residues. DNA of the CDR3: TGCGCCAGCAGCTTGGGGGATGGAGGGGGCGAACAGCCCCAGCATTTT. Its translation is CASSLGDGGGEQPQHF.

CDR3 coding DNA: TGTGCCAGCAGCTTGTGGGTCAGGAGTTGGGAGCAGTACTTC. Encoded protein: CASSLWVRSWEQYF. The V call is TRBV5-6, the J call TRBJ2-5, with a weak D call TRBD2 (5 bases). The germline V and J ends were trimmed by 1 base and 11 bases, with 18 bases remaining between them. Germline V gene data show CDR1 as SGHDT and CDR2 as YYEEEE. The CDR3 has 14 amino acids. Full variable domain (remainder filled in from reference TRBV5-6 and TRBJ2-5): DAGVTQSPTHLIKTRGQQVTLRCSPKSGHDTVSWYQQALGQGPQFIFQYYEEEERQRGNFPDRFSGHQFPNYSSELNVNALLLGDSALYLCASSLWVRSWEQYFGPGTRLLVL.

This chain connects TRBV15 to TRBJ2-3; 8 nucleotides agree with TRBD2. This CDR3 has 16 amino acids. The junction had 3 bases not matched to a gene; V was cut back by 0 bases and J by 1 base. Germline values: CDR1 LNHNV, CDR2 YYDKDF (reference sequence). The CDR3 loop reads CATSRDFGGGTDTQYF. The CDR3 region has the DNA TGTGCCACCAGCAGAGATTTCGGGGGGGGCACAGATACGCAGTATTTT.